This T cell receptor (beta chain) was observed in a study of T-cell memory formation after mild COVID-19. Whole-study results and caveats: Mostly located in CM and EM were contracting CD4+ clones, with contracting CD8+ clones located in EMRA.

The V and J ends lost 6 bases and 3 bases respectively, with 18 bases between them. The CDR3 contains 16 residues. Germline CDR1 MNHNY, CDR2 SVGAGI (reference sequence). A few counts support this clonotype. Antigen: not known. 5'RACE, which relied on constant-segment primers, yielded TCR alpha and TCR beta cDNA libraries carrying sample barcodes and UMIs. TCRdb ran MiXCR on the 5' RACE reads and lists one entry per CDR3 protein. The sample has approximately 300,000 distinct CDR3 sequences, 15% to 20% seen once; the top ten hold 20% to 25%. The chain employs TRBV6-6 and TRBJ1-5; D not certain. The clonotype comes from a man aged 18 to 35 who had mild COVID-19 (a few samples of this study predate the infection). Cell type and time point are not known. The sample consisted of PBMCs or a T cell subset sorted from them (not recorded which). The CDR3 region is CASRRFRETPNQPQHF. CDR3 DNA: TGTGCCAGCAGGCGATTCCGGGAGACCCCCAATCAGCCCCAGCATTTT.